This note documents a single TCR beta chain sequence. Its specificity is not known. The sample originates from a study of CXCR3-negative and CXCR3-positive naive CD8 T cells. Study-wide findings and caveats: Naive cells used TRBV-TRBJ genes in much the same way whether CXCR3-negative or CXCR3-positive; memory cells did not.

Libraries of TRB cDNA were made by 5' RACE and carried UMIs. TCRdb re-analyzed the 5' RACE reads; it lists each CDR3 protein once, without DNA. The sample holds 50,000 to 65,000 distinct CDR3 sequences. Triplicate sorting captured hundreds of thousands of cells each from every CD8+ T cell subset. The receptor comes from a human donor in good health. Some clones in this sample may be carry-over from other donors' samples. Source material: naive CXCR3- CD8+ T cells from blood. As for subset: CD45RO-CCR7+CD27+CD95- naive CD8+ T cells lacking CXCR3 (TNR3-).

This CDR3 is CASSHLQREDLNEQFF. This rearrangement joins TRBV14 to TRBJ2-1; TCRdb gives TRBD2 as the D gene, but with no DNA this cannot be confirmed. This CDR3 is built from 16 residues. From germline, CDR1 is SGHDN and CDR2 FVKESK.